The subject of this entry is one T cell receptor beta chain. Antigen: not known. Other DNA sequences in the sample encode the same CDR3. These data are taken from a study of shared clonotypes between healthy human individuals. This CDR3 spans 13 amino acids. Germline values: CDR1 SGHTA, CDR2 FQGNSA. The V end was cut by 1 base, the J end by 5 bases, with 8 bases between. Findings and limits, study-wide: Clonotype sharing levels among donors were expected to vary with sequencing depth. Estimated clonotype richness was generally higher in naive than memory subsets.

The material for each subset, its genomic DNA, was split evenly across several immunoSEQ plates. In the original workflow: Filtering differed for immunoSEQ, which gave only junction sequences without quality scores. Assay: immunoSEQ multiplex PCR; the TCRdb copy retains only in-frame clones and omits some. That table is the source of V, J and clone size, and D and trimming were worked out from the DNA. The sample holds roughly 2.5 million clones, approximately 90% seen once. The chain uses TRBV7-2 and TRBJ2-5; possibly TRBD2 for D (5 bases). The sequence was collected from a man between 18 and 35 years old in good health. The source material was naive CD4+ T cells sorted from blood. Subset reported: CD45RA+ positively selected. The CDR3 sequence is CASSLEREETQYF. CDR3 DNA: TGTGCCAGCAGCTTAGAGAGGGAGGAGACCCAGTACTTC. Full variable domain (outside the CDR3, taken from reference TRBV7-2 and TRBJ2-5): GAGVSQSPSNKVTEKGKDVELRCDPISGHTALYWYRQSLGQGLEFLIYFQGNSAPDKSGLPSDRFSAERTGGSVSTLTIQRTQQEDSAVYLCASSLEREETQYFGPGTRLLVL.